This T cell receptor beta chain was obtained from a study of brain metastases from non-small cell lung cancer (dated by TCRdb to 2018 to 2020). With respect to the entire study: The study profiled the immune microenvironment of paired resected primary tumors and brain metastases from non-small-cell lung cancer patients.

The cohort was made up of a few dozen patients with surgically resected non-small-cell lung cancer, each of whom had both a primary tumor specimen and a brain metastasis specimen. Trimming at the junction amounts to 5 bases on V and 2 bases on J, and the germline ends lie 14 bases apart. Taken from the germline V gene, the CDR1 and CDR2 loops are SGHVS and FQNEAQ. Spanning cysteine to phenylalanine, the CDR3 consists of 15 amino acids. CDR3 DNA only is kept here, 45 bases in frame from base 1. As regards this clone: This clone's antigen is unknown. Per-nucleotide qualities are absent, and no much larger clonotype sits a single base away.

Library method: the immunoSEQ multiplex PCR assay. Alongside a 770-gene immune expression panel, the team sequenced the T-cell receptor beta chain repertoire. TCRdb took over this immuneACCESS table, retaining in-frame rearrangements with V and J assigned. Such tables are incomplete; in checked studies, under half of the missing clones stem from an unresolved V gene, and the remainder is unexplained. The sample table lists roughly 4,100 clones, under 90% of them with a count of one. Approximately 5.9% of the sample comes from the top ten. Rearrangement joined TRBV7-8 to TRBJ2-3, with a weak D call of TRBD1 (5 bases match). The source of this sequence is a donor aged 40 or over with non-small cell lung cancer. The sequenced sample was tumor-adjacent normal tissue. The CDR3 reads CASSPIQVITDTQYF. The nucleotide sequence is TGTGCCAGCAGCCCTATACAGGTTATCACAGATACGCAGTATTTT.